Listed below are T cell receptor beta chains from one sample, sequenced in a study of blood T cell repertoires in COVID-19. Produced via immunoSEQ multiplex PCR; TCRdb's table is partial and in-frame only. This repertoire shows about 480,000 clones, over 75% found once; its top ten account for approximately 1.8%. Input material: PBMCs or T cells enriched from blood (not recorded which). The receptor source for this set is a woman aged 40 to 55 who had recovered from COVID-19. Each CDR3 is given with its conserved first and last residue. D genes are given only for firm matches. For some rows the clone size is stated as once, few or many, or as a class when expanded; others skip it.

v_call,d_call,clone_size,j_call,cdr3_nt,cdr3_aa
TRBV5-6,NA,once,TRBJ1-2,TGTGCCAGCAGTCCCGGGGGAGATGGCTACACCTTC,CASSPGGDGYTF
TRBV4-3,NA,few,TRBJ1-5,TGCGCCAGCAGCCAAGGTGTTACGGTTAGGAGGTCGGCCCAGCATTTT,CASSQGVTVRRSAQHF
TRBV7-9,TRBD1,NA,TRBJ1-4,TGTGCCAGCAGCCAACCACAGGGGTATAATGAAAAACTGTTTTTT,CASSQPQGYNEKLFF
TRBV7-2,TRBD2,NA,TRBJ2-1,TGTGCCAGCAGCTTAGCGTCGCGAGCGGGAGGTTCCCGGGGGAATGAGCAGTTCTTC,CASSLASRAGGSRGNEQFF
TRBV30,TRBD1,NA,TRBJ1-2,TGTGCCTGGAGTTCCTCGGGACAGGGGCCCCTCAACTATGGCTACACCTTC,CAWSSSGQGPLNYGYTF
TRBV11-3,TRBD1,NA,TRBJ2-2,TGTGCCAGCAGCCCTGGACAGGGTTCCGGGGAGCTGTTTTTT,CASSPGQGSGELFF
TRBV7-9,NA,NA,TRBJ2-1,TGTGCCAGCAGCGATCGGACACGTAAGGATGAGCAGTTCTTC,CASSDRTRKDEQFF
TRBV5-1,TRBD1,NA,TRBJ2-7,TGCGCCAGCCGCCGGGACAGGGTGTACGAGCAGTACTTC,CASRRDRVYEQYF
TRBV20-1,NA,NA,TRBJ1-1,TGCAGTGCTAGAGACCATCCCGAAGCTTTCTTT,CSARDHPEAFF
TRBV7-2,TRBD1,NA,TRBJ2-1,TGTGCCAGCAGCTCCGGGACAGGGGACCCCTACAATGAGCAGTTCTTC,CASSSGTGDPYNEQFF
TRBV5-1,NA,NA,TRBJ2-1,TGCGCCAGCAGCACAGTACAGGGTGAGCAGTTCTTC,CASSTVQGEQFF
TRBV19,NA,NA,TRBJ2-2,TGTGCCAGTAGTTCCGGCACCGGGGAGCTGTTTTTT,CASSSGTGELFF
TRBV5-4,TRBD1,NA,TRBJ2-7,TGTGCCAGCAGCGGGACAGGGGGCTCCTACGAGCAGTACTTC,CASSGTGGSYEQYF
TRBV7-9,NA,once,TRBJ2-3,TGTGCCAGCGCCCGGGATACGCAGTATTTT,CASARDTQYF
TRBV15,TRBD1,once,TRBJ2-7,TGTGCCACCAGCAGAAAACTCTCGGGACAGGGGGCCGACGAGCAGTACTTC,CATSRKLSGQGADEQYF
TRBV29-1,NA,NA,TRBJ1-3,TGCAGCGTCGCAACAGGAAACACCATATATTTT,CSVATGNTIYF
TRBV7-9,NA,NA,TRBJ1-1,TGTGCCAGCAGCTTAGGTCTCACAACACAGAACACTGAAGCTTTCTTT,CASSLGLTTQNTEAFF
TRBV9,TRBD1,NA,TRBJ1-4,TGTGCCAGCAGCGCGACAGGGGGCCGAGAAAAACTGTTTTTT,CASSATGGREKLFF
TRBV28,NA,NA,TRBJ1-1,TGTGCCAGCAGAGAAATACAAGGGGTTGAGGACACTGAAGCTTTCTTT,CASREIQGVEDTEAFF
TRBV27,TRBD1,few,TRBJ1-3,TGTGCCAGCAGCCCTTCGGGACAGGGAAACACCATATATTTT,CASSPSGQGNTIYF
TRBV30,TRBD2,NA,TRBJ2-5,TGTGCCTGGAGTGTACGGGCAGCGGGGGGAGAGACCCAGTACTTC,CAWSVRAAGGETQYF